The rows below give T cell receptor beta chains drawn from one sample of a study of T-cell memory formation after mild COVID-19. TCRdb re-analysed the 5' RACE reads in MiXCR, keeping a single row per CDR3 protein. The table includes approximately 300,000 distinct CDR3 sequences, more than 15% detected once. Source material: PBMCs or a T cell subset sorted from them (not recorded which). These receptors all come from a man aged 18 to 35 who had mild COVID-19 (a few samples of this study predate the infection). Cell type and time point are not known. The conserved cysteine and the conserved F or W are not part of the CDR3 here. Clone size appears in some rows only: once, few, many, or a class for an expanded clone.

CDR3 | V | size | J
AISDLDGGNQPQH | TRBV10-3 | - | TRBJ1-5
ASRVQGAETQY | TRBV5-1 | - | TRBJ2-5
ASSLGGTANEQY | TRBV7-2 | few | TRBJ2-7
ASSATTGAFYEQY | TRBV5-1 | few | TRBJ2-7
ASSKTRLLRGSTDTQY | TRBV7-2 | few | TRBJ2-3
SARITGHVSDTQY | TRBV20-1 | - | TRBJ2-3
ASSQESTTEAF | TRBV4-3 | - | TRBJ1-1
ASSPSSSRNTIY | TRBV12-3/TRBV12-4 | - | TRBJ1-3
ASSLTSSEDTQY | TRBV3-1 | few | TRBJ2-3
ASSEGRGFGELF | TRBV2 | - | TRBJ2-2
ASSLVQGEYAGELF | TRBV5-1 | - | TRBJ2-2
ASSRTSTGELF | TRBV4-2 | many | TRBJ2-2
ASSEYRQGNST | TRBV6-1 | - | TRBJ1-2
ASSLSVKGKTQY | TRBV7-9 | - | TRBJ2-5
ASRPSGGLNTGELF | TRBV5-1 | many | TRBJ2-2
ASSLAPSTSSYNEQF | TRBV7-2 | many | TRBJ2-1
ASSYRWAYEQY | TRBV6-2/TRBV6-3 | many | TRBJ2-7
ASSVVRGRQY | TRBV9 | few | TRBJ2-3
ASSQVQAAGELF | TRBV4-1 | few | TRBJ2-2
ASSQRRETEAF | TRBV5-1 | few | TRBJ1-1
ASSVEGTHTDTQY | TRBV9 | - | TRBJ2-3
ASRRDIPTQETQY | TRBV5-1 | few | TRBJ2-5
ASSFRDGEQF | TRBV7-9 | - | TRBJ2-1
ASSFIGPASTDTQY | TRBV6-5 | - | TRBJ2-3
SASGQGHSPLH | TRBV20-1 | - | TRBJ1-6
ASSPGLPTGELF | TRBV7-3 | - | TRBJ2-2
ASSPGGFNTGELF | TRBV4-1 | - | TRBJ2-2
ASSPGTAWGSPLH | TRBV7-2 | few | TRBJ1-6
ASSYRSGEQY | TRBV6-5 | few | TRBJ2-7
ASSLAQGNQPQH | TRBV27 | once | TRBJ1-5
ASRGLRDTGELF | TRBV27 | - | TRBJ2-2
ASSYQGQANTEAF | TRBV6-5 | few | TRBJ1-1
SVERGRATEAF | TRBV29-1 | - | TRBJ1-1
ASTDTEPYGYT | TRBV6-2/TRBV6-3 | few | TRBJ1-2
ASGFGEETQY | TRBV12-5 | few | TRBJ2-5
ASSGGTELSGNTIY | TRBV5-1 | few | TRBJ1-3
ASTSPQGRGYT | TRBV7-9 | few | TRBJ1-2
ASSYGGVVEKLF | TRBV5-1 | - | TRBJ1-4
ASRLTSGYTDTQY | TRBV27 | - | TRBJ2-3
ASSPDLAGRADTQY | TRBV6-6 | few | TRBJ2-3
ASNRGGPNTQY | TRBV5-1 | - | TRBJ2-3
ASSYGQPHYT | TRBV6-6 | - | TRBJ1-2
ASSPGVEAF | TRBV7-2 | - | TRBJ1-1
ASSTWTRRSPLH | TRBV19 | few | TRBJ1-6
ASSTGTSSDEQF | TRBV7-9 | - | TRBJ2-1
ASSSGQGKHDGYT | TRBV5-1 | - | TRBJ1-2
ASSLGGYYNSPLH | TRBV11-2 | few | TRBJ1-6
ASSQRGARQPQH | TRBV4-1 | few | TRBJ1-5
ASSLTGPNYGYT | TRBV12-3/TRBV12-4 | - | TRBJ1-2
ASSPMGMEPNEKLF | TRBV11-2 | - | TRBJ1-4
SAARGGLETQY | TRBV20-1 | - | TRBJ2-5
ASSPGTGLTEAF | TRBV7-9 | - | TRBJ1-1
ASSSQGAEDTQY | TRBV6-5 | - | TRBJ2-3
ASTQSSGGGLGTQY | TRBV6-5 | - | TRBJ2-5
ASSYSVVDLTRTDTQY | TRBV6-2/TRBV6-3 | - | TRBJ2-3
ASSLYSGSWGTDTQY | TRBV3-1 | - | TRBJ2-3